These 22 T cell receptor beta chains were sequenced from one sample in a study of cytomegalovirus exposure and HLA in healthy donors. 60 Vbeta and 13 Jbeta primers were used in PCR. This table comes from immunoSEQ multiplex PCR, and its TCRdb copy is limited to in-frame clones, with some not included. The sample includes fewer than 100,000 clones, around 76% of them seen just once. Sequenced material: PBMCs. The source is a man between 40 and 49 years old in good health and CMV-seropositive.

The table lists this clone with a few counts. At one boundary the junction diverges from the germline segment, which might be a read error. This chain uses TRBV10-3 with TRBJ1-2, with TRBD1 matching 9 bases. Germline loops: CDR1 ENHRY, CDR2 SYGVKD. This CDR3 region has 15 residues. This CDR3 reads CASSEVGQGSGGYTF. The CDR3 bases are TGTGCCAGCAGTGAAGTGGGACAGGGCTCCGGGGGCTACACCTTC.

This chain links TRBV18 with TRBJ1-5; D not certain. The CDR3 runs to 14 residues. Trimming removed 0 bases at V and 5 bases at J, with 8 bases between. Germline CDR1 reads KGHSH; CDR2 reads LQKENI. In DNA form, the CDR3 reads TGTGCCAGCTCACCACCCACCCGGGATCAGCCCCAGCATTTT. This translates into CASSPPTRDQPQHF.

The CDR3 here is CASSLSSGGEETQYF. Here the CDR3 DNA reads TGTGCCAGCAGCTTAAGTAGCGGGGGGGAAGAGACCCAGTACTTC. The chain uses TRBV7-8 and TRBJ2-5; 11 nucleotides match TRBD2. This CDR3 region has 15 residues. The V segment lost 2 bases and the J segment 3 bases; nucleotides outside the gene matches: 2. Per germline, CDR1 SGHVS and CDR2 FQNEAQ.

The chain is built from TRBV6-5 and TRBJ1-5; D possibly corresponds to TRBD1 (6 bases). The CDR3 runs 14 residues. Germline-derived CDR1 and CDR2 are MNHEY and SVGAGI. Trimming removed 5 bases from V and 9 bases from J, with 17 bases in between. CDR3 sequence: CASSSRGRAGPQHF. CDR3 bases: TGTGCCAGCAGTAGCAGGGGCCGCGCGGGGCCCCAGCATTTT.

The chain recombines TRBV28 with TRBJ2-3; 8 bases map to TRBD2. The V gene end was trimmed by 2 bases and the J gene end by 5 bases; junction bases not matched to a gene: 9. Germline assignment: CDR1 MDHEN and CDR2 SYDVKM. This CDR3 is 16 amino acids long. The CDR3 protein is CASSLMAGGRGDTQYF. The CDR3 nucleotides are TGTGCCAGCAGTTTAATGGCGGGAGGTCGGGGAGATACGCAGTATTTT.

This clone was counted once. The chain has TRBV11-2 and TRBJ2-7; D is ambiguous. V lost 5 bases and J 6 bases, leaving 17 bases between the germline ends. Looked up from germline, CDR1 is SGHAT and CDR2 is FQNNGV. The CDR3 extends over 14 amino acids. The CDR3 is CASSRSGHRSEQYF. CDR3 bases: TGTGCCAGCAGCCGTTCCGGCCATCGGAGCGAGCAGTACTTC.

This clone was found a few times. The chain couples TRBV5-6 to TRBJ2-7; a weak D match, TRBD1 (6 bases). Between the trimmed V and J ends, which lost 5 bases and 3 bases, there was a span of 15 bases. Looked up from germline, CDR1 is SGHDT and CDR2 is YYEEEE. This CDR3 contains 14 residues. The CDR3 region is CASRNRDPNYEQYF. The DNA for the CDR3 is TGTGCCAGCAGAAACAGGGACCCCAACTACGAGCAGTACTTC.

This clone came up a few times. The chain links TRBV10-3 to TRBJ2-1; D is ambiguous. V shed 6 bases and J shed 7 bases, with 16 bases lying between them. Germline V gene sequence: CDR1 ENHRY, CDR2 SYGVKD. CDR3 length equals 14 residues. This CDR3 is CAIRRTVGANEQFF. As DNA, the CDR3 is TGTGCCATCAGACGCACCGTAGGAGCGAATGAGCAGTTCTTC.

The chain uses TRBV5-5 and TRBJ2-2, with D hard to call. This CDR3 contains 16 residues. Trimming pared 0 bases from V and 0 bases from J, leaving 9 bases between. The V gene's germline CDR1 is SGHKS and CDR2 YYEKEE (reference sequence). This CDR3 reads CASSLEYRANTGELFF. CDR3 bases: TGTGCCAGCAGCTTGGAGTACAGAGCGAACACCGGGGAGCTGTTTTTT.

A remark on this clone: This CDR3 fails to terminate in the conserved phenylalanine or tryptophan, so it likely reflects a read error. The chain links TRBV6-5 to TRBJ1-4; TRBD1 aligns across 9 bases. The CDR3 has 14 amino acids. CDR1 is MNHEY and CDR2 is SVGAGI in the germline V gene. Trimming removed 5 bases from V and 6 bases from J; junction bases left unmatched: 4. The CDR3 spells CASSPGTGYEKLFL. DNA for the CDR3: TGTGCCAGCAGTCCCGGGACAGGGTATGAAAAACTGTTTCTT.

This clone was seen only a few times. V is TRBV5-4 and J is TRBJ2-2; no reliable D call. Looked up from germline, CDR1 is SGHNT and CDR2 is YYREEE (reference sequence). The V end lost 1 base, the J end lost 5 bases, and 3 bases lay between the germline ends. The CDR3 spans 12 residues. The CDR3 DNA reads TGTGCCAGCAGCTTGCCGACCGGGGAGCTGTTTTTT. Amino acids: CASSLPTGELFF.

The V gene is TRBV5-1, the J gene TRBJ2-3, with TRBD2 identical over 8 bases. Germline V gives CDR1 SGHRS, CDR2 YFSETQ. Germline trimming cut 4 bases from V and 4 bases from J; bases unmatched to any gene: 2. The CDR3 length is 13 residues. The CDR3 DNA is TGCGCCAGCAGCAGCGGGAGCCCAGATACGCAGTATTTT. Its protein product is CASSSGSPDTQYF.

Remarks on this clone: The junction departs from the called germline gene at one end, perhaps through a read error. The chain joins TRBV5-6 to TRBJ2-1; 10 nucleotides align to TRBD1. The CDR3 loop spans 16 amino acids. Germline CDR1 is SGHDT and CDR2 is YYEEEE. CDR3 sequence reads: CTRTRTGTGVYNEQFF. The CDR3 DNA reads TGTACCAGGACTAGGACTGGGACAGGGGTATACAATGAGCAGTTCTTC.

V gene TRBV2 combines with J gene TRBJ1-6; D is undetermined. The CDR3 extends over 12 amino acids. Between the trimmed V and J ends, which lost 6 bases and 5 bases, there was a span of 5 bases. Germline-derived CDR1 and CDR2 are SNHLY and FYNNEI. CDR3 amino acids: CASSPDNSPLHF. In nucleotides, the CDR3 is TGTGCCAGCAGCCCGGATAATTCACCCCTCCACTTT.

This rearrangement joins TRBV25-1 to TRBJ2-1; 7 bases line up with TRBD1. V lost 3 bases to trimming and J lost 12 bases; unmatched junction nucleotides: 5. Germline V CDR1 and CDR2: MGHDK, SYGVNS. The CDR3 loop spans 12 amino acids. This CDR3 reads CASSEVRGWQFF. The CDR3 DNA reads TGTGCCAGCAGTGAGGTCAGGGGGTGGCAGTTCTTC.

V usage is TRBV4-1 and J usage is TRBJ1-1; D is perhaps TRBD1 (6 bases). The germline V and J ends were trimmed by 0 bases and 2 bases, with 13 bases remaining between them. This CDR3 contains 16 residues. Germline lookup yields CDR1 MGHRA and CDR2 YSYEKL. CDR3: CASSQDRGQINTEAFF. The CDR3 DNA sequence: TGCGCCAGCAGCCAAGATCGGGGACAAATTAACACTGAAGCTTTCTTT.

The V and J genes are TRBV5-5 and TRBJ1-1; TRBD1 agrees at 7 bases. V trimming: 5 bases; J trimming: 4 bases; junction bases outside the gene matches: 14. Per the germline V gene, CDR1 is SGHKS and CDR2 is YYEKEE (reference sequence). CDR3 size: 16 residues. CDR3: CASSRTGAGRLTEAFF. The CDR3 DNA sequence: TGTGCCAGCAGTAGAACAGGGGCAGGACGCCTCACTGAAGCTTTCTTT.

CDR3 in DNA: TGCGCCAGCAACGAGGGCGGGGGGTACCAAGAGACCCAGTACTTC. Its protein is CASNEGGGYQETQYF. The chain uses TRBV5-1 and TRBJ2-5, with 8 positions matching TRBD2. This CDR3 is 15 amino acids long. The germline V gene has CDR1 SGHRS and CDR2 YFSETQ. Germline trimming cut 6 bases from V and 0 bases from J; bases unmatched to any gene: 7.

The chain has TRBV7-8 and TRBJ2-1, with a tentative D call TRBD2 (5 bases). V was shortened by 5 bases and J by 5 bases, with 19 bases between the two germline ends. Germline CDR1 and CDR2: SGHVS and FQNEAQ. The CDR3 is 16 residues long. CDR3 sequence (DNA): TGTGCCAGCAGCAAGCCGGTATGGGAGCGCGACAATGAGCAGTTCTTC. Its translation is CASSKPVWERDNEQFF.

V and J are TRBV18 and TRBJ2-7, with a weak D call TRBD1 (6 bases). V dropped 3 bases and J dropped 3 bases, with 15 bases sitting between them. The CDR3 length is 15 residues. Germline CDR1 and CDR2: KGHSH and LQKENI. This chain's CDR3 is CASSPSSTGGYEQYF. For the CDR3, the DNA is TGTGCCAGCTCACCGAGTTCGACAGGTGGCTACGAGCAGTACTTC.

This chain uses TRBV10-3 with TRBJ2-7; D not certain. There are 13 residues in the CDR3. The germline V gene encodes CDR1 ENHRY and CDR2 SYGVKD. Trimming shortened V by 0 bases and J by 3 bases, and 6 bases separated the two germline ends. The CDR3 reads CAISESAYYEQYF. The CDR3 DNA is TGTGCCATCAGTGAGTCCGCCTACTACGAGCAGTACTTC.

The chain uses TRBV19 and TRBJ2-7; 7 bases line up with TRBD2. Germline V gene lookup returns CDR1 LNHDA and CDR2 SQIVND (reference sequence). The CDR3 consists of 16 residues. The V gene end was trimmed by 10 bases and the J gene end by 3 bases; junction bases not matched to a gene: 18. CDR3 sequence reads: CANPPGGRGSIYEQYF. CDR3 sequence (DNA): TGTGCCAACCCCCCAGGAGGTCGCGGGAGCATCTACGAGCAGTACTTC.